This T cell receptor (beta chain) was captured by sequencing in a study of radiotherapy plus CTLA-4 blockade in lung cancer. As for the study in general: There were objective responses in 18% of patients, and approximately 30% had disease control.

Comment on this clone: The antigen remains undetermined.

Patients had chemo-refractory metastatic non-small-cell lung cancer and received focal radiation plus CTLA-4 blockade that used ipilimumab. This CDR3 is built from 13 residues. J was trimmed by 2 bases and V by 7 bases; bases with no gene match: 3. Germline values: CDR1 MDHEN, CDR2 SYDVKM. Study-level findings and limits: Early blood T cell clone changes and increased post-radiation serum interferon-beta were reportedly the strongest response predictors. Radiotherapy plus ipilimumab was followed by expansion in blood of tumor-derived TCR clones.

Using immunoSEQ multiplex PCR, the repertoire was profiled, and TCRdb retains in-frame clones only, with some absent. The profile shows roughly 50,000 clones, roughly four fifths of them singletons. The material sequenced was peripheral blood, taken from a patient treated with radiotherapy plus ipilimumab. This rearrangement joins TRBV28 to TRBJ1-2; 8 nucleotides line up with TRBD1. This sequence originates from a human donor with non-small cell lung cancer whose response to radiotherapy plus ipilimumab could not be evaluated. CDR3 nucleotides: TGTGCCAGCAAATGGGACAGGAACTATGGCTACACCTTC. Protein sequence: CASKWDRNYGYTF.